This paragraph reports one T cell receptor beta chain. The antigen is undetermined. The data were produced by immunoSEQ multiplex PCR, yet TCRdb's version contains in-frame clones alone and is incomplete. The data hold roughly 180,000 clones, with over 90% observed a single time. This sample is drawn from a study of T cell responses to AZD1222 COVID-19 vaccine. Study findings and constraints: The span of vaccine-associated CD4 TCRs extended across spike, with dominance at 160-218 and 743-854.

The V and J ends lost 8 bases and 5 bases respectively, with 18 bases between them. Looked up from germline, CDR1 is MRHNA and CDR2 is SNTAGT. The length of the CDR3 is 14 residues. The TCR was taken from an adult who received the AZD1222 COVID-19 vaccine. Sequenced here: peripheral blood, sampled 28 days after the second AZD1222 dose. The chain combines TRBV6-4 with TRBJ2-5; possibly TRBD1 or TRBD2 for D (5 bases each). CDR3 coding DNA: TGTGCCAGCCCCTCCGGGGCAGTTTGTGAGACCCAGTACTTC. Its protein is CASPSGAVCETQYF.